The clone carrying this T cell receptor (beta chain) was observed many times. Libraries of TCR beta came from iRepertoire HTBI primers plus Arm-PCR of CDR3 regions. Via MiXCR, TCRdb re-called the multiplex PCR reads, giving one row per CDR3 protein. The sample contains about 320,000 distinct CDR3 sequences, roughly 18% of which appear only once. The data derive from a study of regulatory T cells in long-lasting Graves disease. The time point: newly diagnosed GD, antithyroid drugs for less than 3 months. Construction of the TCR library relied on RNA isolated from PBMCs. Per American Thyroid Association guidelines, Graves' disease was diagnosed. This sample comprised peripheral blood mononuclear cells (PBMCs), obtained at new diagnosis, from a patient treated with antithyroid drugs. This TCR derives from a female donor with Graves disease.

The CDR3 coding sequence is TGTGCCAGCGGACCCGGGACAGGGGGCTACAATGAGCAGTTCTTC. This codes for CASGPGTGGYNEQFF. The gene calls are TRBV2 and TRBJ2-1; 11 bases are a match to TRBD1. V lost 8 bases to trimming and J lost 3 bases; unmatched junction nucleotides: 6. The CDR3 extends over 15 amino acids. CDR1 is SNHLY and CDR2 is FYNNEI in the germline V gene. Complete variable domain (other parts from reference TRBV2 and TRBJ2-1): EPEVTQTPSHQVTQMGQEVILRCVPISNHLYFYWYRQILGQKVEFLVSFYNNEISEKSEIFDDQFSVERPDGSNFTLKIRSTKLEDSAMYFCASGPGTGGYNEQFFGPGTRLTVL.